The T cell receptor (beta chain) under discussion was sequenced for a study of PD-1 blockade in classical Hodgkin lymphoma. Study-level information: With a 2-week interval, patients received intravenous nivolumab at 3 mg/kg.

Broader study findings: Baseline TCR diversity was reportedly lower in newly diagnosed patients than in healthy donors. It was reported as lower still in relapsed/refractory patients.

Germline V gene lookup returns CDR1 SEHNR and CDR2 FQNEAQ (reference sequence). V lost 6 bases to trimming and J lost 0 bases; unmatched junction nucleotides: 6. The CDR3 is 15 residues long. Repertoires were generated with immunoSEQ multiplex PCR, while TCRdb's copy carries only in-frame clones and drops some. The sample yields 90,000 to 130,000 clones, 80% to 90% seen once. Concerning this clone itself: Its antigen remains unknown.

All trial patients relapsed after autologous stem cell transplantation. The rearrangement joins TRBV7-9 to TRBJ2-3; TRBD2 agrees at 7 bases. Source: peripheral blood mononuclear cells (PBMCs), taken before the second cycle of nivolumab. The TCR sequence derives from a human donor with classical Hodgkin lymphoma. The CDR3, as DNA: TGTGCCAGCAGTCCAAGGCGGGGGAGCACAGATACGCAGTATTTT. Its translation: CASSPRRGSTDTQYF.